This T cell receptor (beta chain) was retrieved from a study of T cell changes during pregnancy in multiple sclerosis. Here immunoSEQ multiplex PCR was the method, and the copy in TCRdb shows in-frame clones only, minus some. The sample holds 52,000 or so clones, around 90% seen once. Germline V gives CDR1 SGHNT, CDR2 YYREEE (reference sequence). V lost 4 bases to trimming and J lost 0 bases, with 5 bases between them. This CDR3 is 13 amino acids long. This TCR was recovered from a female donor with multiple sclerosis, enrolled in a pregnancy study. The rearrangement links TRBV5-4 to TRBJ2-1; D is uncertain. The sequences come from CD4+ T cells from peripheral blood mononuclear cells, collected in the second trimester of pregnancy. The CDR3 loop is CASSLSSYNEQFF. CDR3 coding DNA: TGTGCCAGCAGCCTAAGCTCCTACAATGAGCAGTTCTTC.